This TCR beta chain emerged from a study of blood T cell repertoires in COVID-19 (TCRdb year 2020). Regarding the complete study: Collaborator samples came from the United States, Italy and Spain and covered acute and convalescent phases of COVID-19. The prospective study material was composed of cDNA or gDNA derived from T cells, B-cell-depleted T cells, or PBMCs. The dataset comprised deeply sampled blood TCRbeta repertoires from subjects exposed to, actively infected with, or recovered from COVID-19. The repertoires were released in a freely available public database intended as a resource for research on the immune response to SARS-CoV-2. Samples were obtained from the ongoing ImmuneRACE study (first 160 participants) and from approximately 1,200 subjects provided by 6 global collaborators. A de-identified subject ID, COVID-19 status, age in years and sex were almost always included in the sample metadata. Where available, HLA class I and class II types were taken from metadata supplied by the sample provider and were not determined by assay-based typing.

Paper-wide results and their limitations: The amount of clinical and demographic metadata varied by source and participant and was provided uncurated.

Whole blood was collected in K2EDTA tubes by collaborating institutions according to the institutions' own protocols. For TCRbeta analysis, collaborators shipped samples in one of three forms: frozen whole blood, isolated PBMCs, or DNA extracted from either of those sample types. As to this clone: Its antigen specificity is not known. Base qualities are not provided; no much larger clone lies one nucleotide away.

TCRbeta CDR3 regions were amplified from genomic DNA by means of the immunoSEQ Assay, a bias-controlled multiplex PCR. Processing in the source paper ran as follows. The number of nucleated cells in each sample was estimated from the amplification of reference gene primers within the assay. Sequence reads were collapsed and filtered to measure the absolute abundance of every unique TCRbeta CDR3 rearrangement. For each sample, productive Simpson clonality was calculated by taking the square root of Simpson's diversity index across productive rearrangements. This immuneACCESS table, as held by TCRdb, lists in-frame sequences with V and J called but not all clones. Of the missing ones, under half trace to an unresolved V gene in checked studies; the others have no known cause. That table gives V, J and clone size, and the DNA gave D and trimming. This sample has approximately 150,000 clones in its table, and roughly 89% of those were observed once. Of the sample, 0.95% falls within the top ten clones.

Including the terminal cysteine and phenylalanine, the CDR3 comprises 16 residues. Kept here is only the CDR3 DNA, which spans 48 bases and is read in frame from base 1. A distance of 10 bases separates the germline ends of V and J, which lose 1 base and 0 bases respectively. CDR1 and CDR2, looked up from the germline V gene, are SGHTA and FQGTGA. The TCR comes from a woman aged 45-65 years with acute or convalescent COVID-19. The V gene is TRBV7-3 and the J gene is TRBJ2-1; 5 matching bases give a weak D call of TRBD2. The sample was peripheral blood. Here the CDR3 is given as CASSLRGVASYNEQFF. The nucleotide sequence reads TGTGCCAGCAGCTTAAGGGGAGTTGCCTCCTACAATGAGCAGTTCTTC.